This T cell receptor beta chain came from a study of blood T cell repertoires in COVID-19. At the level of the study: Donors in the United States, Italy and Spain gave samples during acute or convalescent COVID-19.

The CDR3 totals 14 residues. Germline CDR1 reads SGHNT; CDR2 reads YYREEE (reference sequence). V gave up 4 bases and J gave up 5 bases; unmatched junction bases: 1. Produced via immunoSEQ multiplex PCR; TCRdb's table is partial and in-frame only. The sample yields a few hundred thousand clones, almost 85% seen once. The TCR was taken from a human donor in a cohort sampled during active COVID-19. This chain connects TRBV5-4 to TRBJ1-6, with 9 bases fitting TRBD1. The specimen was peripheral blood. The chain's CDR3 is CASSRDRDNSPLHF. CDR3 coding DNA: TGTGCCAGCAGCCGGGACAGGGATAATTCACCCCTCCACTTT. The variable domain in full, completed from reference TRBV5-4 and TRBJ1-6, reads ETGVTQSPTHLIKTRGQQVTLRCSSQSGHNTVSWYQQALGQGPQFIFQYYREEENGRGNFPPRFSGLQFPNYSSELNVNALELDDSALYLCASSRDRDNSPLHFGNGTRLTVT.